The present TCR beta chain was sequenced within a study of blood T cell repertoires in COVID-19. The sample holds one count of this clone. Participant reports of clinical history set cohort assignment. Donors in Cohort 3 who had recovered were those with two negative PCRs, healthcare professional clearance, or resolution of their symptoms. Authors' methods: The assay estimated nucleated cells by amplifying reference gene primers. Assay used: immunoSEQ multiplex PCR; TCRdb lists only in-frame clones, some missing. V and J calls and clone size come straight from that table; D and trimming were deduced from the DNA. Among roughly 220,000 clones listed, 88% were seen once. The trim removed 4 bases at V and 6 bases at J, leaving 7 bases unmatched. The CDR3 is 14 residues long. CDR1 is SGHTS, CDR2 YDEGEE, per germline.

The sequence derives from a woman aged 30 to 39 who had recovered from COVID-19. Sequencing used PBMCs or T cells enriched from blood (not recorded which). The chain uses TRBV5-8 and TRBJ1-2; TRBD1 matches 9 bases. In DNA, the CDR3 is TGTGCCAGCAGCCCCGGGACAGGGCCTGATGGCTACACCTTC. Protein: CASSPGTGPDGYTF.